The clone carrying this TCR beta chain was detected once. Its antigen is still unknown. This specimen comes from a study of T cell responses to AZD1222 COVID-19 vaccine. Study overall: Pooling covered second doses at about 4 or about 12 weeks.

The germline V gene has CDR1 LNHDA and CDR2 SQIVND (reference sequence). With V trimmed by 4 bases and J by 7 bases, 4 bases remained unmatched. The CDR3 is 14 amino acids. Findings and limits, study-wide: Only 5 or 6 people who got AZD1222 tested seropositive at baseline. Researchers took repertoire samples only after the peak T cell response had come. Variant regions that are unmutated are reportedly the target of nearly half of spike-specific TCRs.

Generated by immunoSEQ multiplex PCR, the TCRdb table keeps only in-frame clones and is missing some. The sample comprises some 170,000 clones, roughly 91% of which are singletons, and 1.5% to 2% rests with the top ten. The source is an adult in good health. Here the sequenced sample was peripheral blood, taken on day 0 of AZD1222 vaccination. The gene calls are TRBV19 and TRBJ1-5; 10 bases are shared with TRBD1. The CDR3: CASSTDRGGQPQHF. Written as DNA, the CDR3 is TGTGCCAGTAGTACGGACAGGGGGGGACAGCCCCAGCATTTT.